What follows describes a single T cell receptor beta chain. As yet, its antigen is unknown. The PCR used 60 Vbeta and 13 Jbeta primers. Libraries were prepared by immunoSEQ multiplex PCR; TCRdb keeps only in-frame clonotypes and omits some of them. The repertoire holds over 150,000 clones, with about 68% as singletons. Donors likely had unrecorded immune exposures despite being nominally healthy when sampled. The sample belongs to a study of cytomegalovirus exposure and HLA in healthy donors. Overall study context: Earlier sequencing of approximately 200 million T cells yielded fewer than 140 million unique TCR beta sequences. Whole-study findings and limits: Later analysis associated a missense DCLRE1C variant with TCR beta V- and J-gene trimming.

Sequences were obtained from PBMCs. This TCR was sampled from a man aged 30-40 years in good health and CMV-seronegative.

CDR3 in amino acids: CASHQYYGYTF. DNA of the CDR3: TGTGCCAGTCATCAATACTATGGCTACACCTTC. This chain links TRBV5-8 with TRBJ1-2; D is undetermined. Trimming left V 8 bases short and J 3 bases short, with 8 bases between. CDR3 length: 11 amino acids. Per the germline V gene, CDR1 is SGHTS and CDR2 is YDEGEE.